The clone carrying this TCR beta chain was counted a few times. The V gene's germline CDR1 is SGHTA and CDR2 FQGNSA. Deletions cut 1 base from V and 0 bases from J, with 6 bases between. The CDR3 extends over 14 amino acids. This entry is derived from a study of tumour-infiltrating T cells in Burkitt lymphoma. Looking at the study overall: Survival, overall and progression-free, tracked with productive clonality.

Using immunoSEQ multiplex PCR, the repertoire was profiled, and TCRdb retains in-frame clones only, with some absent. This sample yields about 7,800 clones, of which about 69% are seen a single time; roughly 40% belongs to the top ten. This receptor was obtained from a human donor with diffuse large B-cell lymphoma. The chain joins TRBV7-2 to TRBJ1-1; D unresolved. The sequenced sample was tumor tissue. CDR3 amino acids: CASSLGHVNTEAFF. CDR3 coding DNA: TGTGCCAGCAGCTTAGGACACGTGAACACTGAAGCTTTCTTT.